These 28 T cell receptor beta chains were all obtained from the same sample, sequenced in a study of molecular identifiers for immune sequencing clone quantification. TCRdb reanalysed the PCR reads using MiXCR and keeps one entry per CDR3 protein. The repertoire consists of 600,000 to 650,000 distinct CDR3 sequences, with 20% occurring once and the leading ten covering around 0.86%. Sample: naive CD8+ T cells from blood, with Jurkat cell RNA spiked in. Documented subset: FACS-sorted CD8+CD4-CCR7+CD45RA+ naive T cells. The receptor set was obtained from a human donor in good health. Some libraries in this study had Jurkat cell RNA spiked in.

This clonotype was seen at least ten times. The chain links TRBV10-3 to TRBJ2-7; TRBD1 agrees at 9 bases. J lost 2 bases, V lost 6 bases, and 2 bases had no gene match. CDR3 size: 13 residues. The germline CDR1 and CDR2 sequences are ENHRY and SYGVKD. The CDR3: CAISRTGAYEQYF. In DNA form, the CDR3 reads TGTGCCATCAGCCGGACAGGGGCCTACGAGCAGTACTTC.

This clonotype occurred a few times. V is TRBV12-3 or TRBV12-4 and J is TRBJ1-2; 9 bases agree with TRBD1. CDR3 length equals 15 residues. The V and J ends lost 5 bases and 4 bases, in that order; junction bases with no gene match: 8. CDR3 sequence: CASSDVGQGFYGYTF. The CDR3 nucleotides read TGTGCCAGCAGTGACGTGGGACAGGGCTTCTATGGCTACACCTTC.

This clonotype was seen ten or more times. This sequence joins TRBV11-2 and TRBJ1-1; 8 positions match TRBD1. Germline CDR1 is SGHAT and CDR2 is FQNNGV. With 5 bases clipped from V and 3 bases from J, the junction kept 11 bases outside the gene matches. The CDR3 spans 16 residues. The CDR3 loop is CASSPDRDLWYTEAFF. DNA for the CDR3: TGTGCCAGCAGCCCGGACAGGGATCTTTGGTACACTGAAGCTTTCTTT.

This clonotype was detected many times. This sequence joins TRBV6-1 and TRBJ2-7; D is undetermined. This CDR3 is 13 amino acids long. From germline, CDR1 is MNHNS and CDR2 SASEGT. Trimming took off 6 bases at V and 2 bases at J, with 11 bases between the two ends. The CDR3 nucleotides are TGTGCCAGCAGATCCGGGTCCCCCTACGAGCAGTACTTC. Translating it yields CASRSGSPYEQYF.

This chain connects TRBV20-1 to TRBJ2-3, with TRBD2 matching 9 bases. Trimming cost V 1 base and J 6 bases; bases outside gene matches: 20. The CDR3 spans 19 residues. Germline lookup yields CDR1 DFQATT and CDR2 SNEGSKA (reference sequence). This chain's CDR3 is CSARARDFSGSSPADTQYF. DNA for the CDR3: TGCAGTGCTAGAGCGCGCGATTTTAGCGGGAGTTCACCCGCGGATACGCAGTATTTT.

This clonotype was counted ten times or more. This CDR3 reads CSARNIQGPDTQYF. The DNA for the CDR3 is TGCAGTGCTAGAAATATACAGGGTCCAGATACGCAGTATTTT. The rearrangement joins TRBV20-1 to TRBJ2-3; TRBD1 is a possible D gene (6 bases). Trimming took off 2 bases at V and 4 bases at J, with 13 bases between the two ends. This CDR3 is 14 amino acids long. Germline CDR1 and CDR2: DFQATT and SNEGSKA (reference sequence).

The CDR3 sequence: CAISGGGTGELFF. CDR3 DNA: TGTGCCATCAGCGGTGGGGGAACCGGGGAGCTGTTTTTT. The chain recombines TRBV10-3 with TRBJ2-2, with D possibly called TRBD1 or TRBD2 (5 bases each). Germline CDR1 reads ENHRY; CDR2 reads SYGVKD. Trimming left V 6 bases short and J 5 bases short, with 10 bases between. This CDR3 contains 13 residues.

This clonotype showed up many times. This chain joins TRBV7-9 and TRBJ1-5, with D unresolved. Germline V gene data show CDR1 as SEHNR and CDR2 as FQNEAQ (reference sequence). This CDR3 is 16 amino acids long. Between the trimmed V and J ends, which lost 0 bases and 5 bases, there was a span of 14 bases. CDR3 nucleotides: TGTGCCAGCAGCTTAGCCGTGTCAGAGTCTTATCAGCCCCAGCATTTT. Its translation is CASSLAVSESYQPQHF.

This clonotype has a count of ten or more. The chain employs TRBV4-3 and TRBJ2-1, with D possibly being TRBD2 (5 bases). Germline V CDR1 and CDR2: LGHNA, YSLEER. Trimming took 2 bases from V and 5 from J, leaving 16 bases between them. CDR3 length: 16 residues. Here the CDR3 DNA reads TGCGCCAGCAGCCAATGGCAGAGGGAGTCGGACAATGAGCAGTTCTTC. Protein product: CASSQWQRESDNEQFF.

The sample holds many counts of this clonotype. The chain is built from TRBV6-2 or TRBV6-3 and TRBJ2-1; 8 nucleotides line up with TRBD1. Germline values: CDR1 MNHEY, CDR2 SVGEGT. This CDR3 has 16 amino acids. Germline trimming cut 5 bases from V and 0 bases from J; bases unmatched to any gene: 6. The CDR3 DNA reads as TGTGCCAGCAGTCTAACAGGGGGGAGCTCCTACAATGAGCAGTTCTTC. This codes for CASSLTGGSSYNEQFF.

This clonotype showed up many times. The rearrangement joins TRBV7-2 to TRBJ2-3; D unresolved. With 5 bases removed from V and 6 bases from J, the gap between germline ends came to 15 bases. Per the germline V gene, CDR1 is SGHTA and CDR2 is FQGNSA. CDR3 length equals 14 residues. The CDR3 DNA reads TGTGCCAGCAGCCCCTTCCCTTCTGGCGATACGCAGTATTTT. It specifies CASSPFPSGDTQYF.

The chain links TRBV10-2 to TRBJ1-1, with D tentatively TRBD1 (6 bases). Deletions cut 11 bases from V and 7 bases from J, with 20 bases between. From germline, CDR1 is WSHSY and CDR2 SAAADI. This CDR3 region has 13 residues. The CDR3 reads CAGEGGRGSEAFF. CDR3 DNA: TGCGCCGGCGAGGGGGGCAGGGGAAGTGAAGCTTTCTTT.

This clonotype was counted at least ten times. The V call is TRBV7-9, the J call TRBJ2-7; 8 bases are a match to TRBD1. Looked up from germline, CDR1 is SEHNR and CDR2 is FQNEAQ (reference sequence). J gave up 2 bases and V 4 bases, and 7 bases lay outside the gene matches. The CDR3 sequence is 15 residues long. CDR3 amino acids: CASSSWTGPPYEQYF. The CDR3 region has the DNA TGTGCCAGCAGCTCGTGGACAGGGCCCCCCTACGAGCAGTACTTC. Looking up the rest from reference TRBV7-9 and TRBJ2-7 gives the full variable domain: DTGVSQNPRHKITKRGQNVTFRCDPISEHNRLYWYRQTLGQGPEFLTYFQNEAQLEKSRLLSDRFSAERPKGSFSTLEIQRTEQGDSAMYLCASSSWTGPPYEQYFGPGTRLTVT.

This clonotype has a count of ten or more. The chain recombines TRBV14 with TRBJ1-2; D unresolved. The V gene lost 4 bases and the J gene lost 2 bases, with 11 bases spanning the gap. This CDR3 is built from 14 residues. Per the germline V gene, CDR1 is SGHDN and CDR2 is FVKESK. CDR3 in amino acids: CASSLSGINYGYTF. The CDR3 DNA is TGTGCCAGCAGCCTTTCCGGGATAAACTATGGCTACACCTTC.

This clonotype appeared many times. CDR3 sequence: CAWSVLGASQPQHF. CDR3 sequence (DNA): TGTGCCTGGAGTGTACTGGGGGCGAGTCAGCCCCAGCATTTT. J is TRBJ1-5 and V is TRBV30; possibly TRBD1 for D (6 bases). This CDR3 has 14 amino acids. V was shortened by 0 bases and J by 6 bases, with 12 bases between the two germline ends. The germline CDR1 and CDR2 sequences are GTSNPN and SVGIG (reference sequence).

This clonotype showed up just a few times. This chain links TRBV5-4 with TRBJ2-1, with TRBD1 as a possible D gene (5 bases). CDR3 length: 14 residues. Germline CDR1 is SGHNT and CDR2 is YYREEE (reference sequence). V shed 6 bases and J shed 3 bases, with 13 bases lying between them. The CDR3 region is CASNSYRSYNEQFF. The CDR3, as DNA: TGTGCCAGCAACAGCTACAGGAGCTACAATGAGCAGTTCTTC.

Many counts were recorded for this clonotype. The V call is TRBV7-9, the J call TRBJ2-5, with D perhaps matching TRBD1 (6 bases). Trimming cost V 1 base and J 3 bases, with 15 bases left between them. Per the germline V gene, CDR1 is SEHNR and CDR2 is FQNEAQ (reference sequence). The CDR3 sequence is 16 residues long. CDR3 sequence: CASSLVGTFSEETQYF. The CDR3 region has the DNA TGTGCCAGCAGCTTAGTAGGGACATTCTCCGAAGAGACCCAGTACTTC.

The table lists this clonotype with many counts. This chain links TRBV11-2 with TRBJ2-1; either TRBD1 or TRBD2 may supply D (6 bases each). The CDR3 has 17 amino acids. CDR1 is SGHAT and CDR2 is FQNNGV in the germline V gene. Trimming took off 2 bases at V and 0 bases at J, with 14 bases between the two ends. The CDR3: CASSLWGGQSSYNEQFF. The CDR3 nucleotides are TGTGCCAGCAGCTTATGGGGAGGACAGAGCTCCTACAATGAGCAGTTCTTC.

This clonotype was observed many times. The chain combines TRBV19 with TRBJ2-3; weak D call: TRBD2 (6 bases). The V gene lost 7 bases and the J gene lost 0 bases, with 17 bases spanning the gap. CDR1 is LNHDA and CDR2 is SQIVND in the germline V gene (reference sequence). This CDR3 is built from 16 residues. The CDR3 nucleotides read TGTGCCAGTAAGCCCTATACCCGGGGGAGCACAGATACGCAGTATTTT. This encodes CASKPYTRGSTDTQYF.

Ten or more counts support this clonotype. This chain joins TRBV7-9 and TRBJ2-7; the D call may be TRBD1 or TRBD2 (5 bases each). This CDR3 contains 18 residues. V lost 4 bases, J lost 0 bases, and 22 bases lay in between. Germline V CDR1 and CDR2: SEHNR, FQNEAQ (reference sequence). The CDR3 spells CASSSTDHGTASSYEQYF. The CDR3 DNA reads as TGTGCCAGCAGCTCGACCGACCACGGGACGGCAAGCTCCTACGAGCAGTACTTC.

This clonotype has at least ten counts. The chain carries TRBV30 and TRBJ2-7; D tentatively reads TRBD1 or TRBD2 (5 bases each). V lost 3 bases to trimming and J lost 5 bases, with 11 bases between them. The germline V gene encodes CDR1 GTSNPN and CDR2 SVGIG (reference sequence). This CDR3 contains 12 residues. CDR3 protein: CAWSGTRNEQYF. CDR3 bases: TGTGCCTGGAGCGGGACCCGAAACGAGCAGTACTTC.

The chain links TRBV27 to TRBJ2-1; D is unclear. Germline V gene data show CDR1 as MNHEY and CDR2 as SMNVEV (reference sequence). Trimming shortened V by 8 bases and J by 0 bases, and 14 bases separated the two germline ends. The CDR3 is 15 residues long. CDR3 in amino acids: CASGTAESSYNEQFF. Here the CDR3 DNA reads TGTGCCAGCGGAACCGCGGAGAGCTCCTACAATGAGCAGTTCTTC.

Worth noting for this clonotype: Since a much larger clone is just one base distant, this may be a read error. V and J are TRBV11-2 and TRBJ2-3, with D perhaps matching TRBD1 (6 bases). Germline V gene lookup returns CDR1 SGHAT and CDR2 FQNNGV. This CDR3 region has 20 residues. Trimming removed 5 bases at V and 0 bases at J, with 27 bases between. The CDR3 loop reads CASSPDGSSWGPLSTDTQYF. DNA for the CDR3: TGTGCCAGCAGCCCGGACGGGTCTAGCTGGGGGCCGCTGAGCACAGATACGCAGTATTTT.

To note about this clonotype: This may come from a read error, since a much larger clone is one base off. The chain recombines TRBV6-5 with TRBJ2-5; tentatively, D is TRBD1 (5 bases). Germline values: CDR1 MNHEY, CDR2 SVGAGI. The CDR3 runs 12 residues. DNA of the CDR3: TGTGCCAGCAGTTACGACAGTAAGACCCGGTACTTC. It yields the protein CASSYDSKTRYF.

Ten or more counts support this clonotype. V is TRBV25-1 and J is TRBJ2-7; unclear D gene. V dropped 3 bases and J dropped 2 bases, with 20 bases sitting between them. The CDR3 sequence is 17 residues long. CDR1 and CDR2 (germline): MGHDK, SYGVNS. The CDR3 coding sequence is TGTGCCAGCAGTGACCGGGCCGGCACTTATCTCCCCTACGAGCAGTACTTC. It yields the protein CASSDRAGTYLPYEQYF.

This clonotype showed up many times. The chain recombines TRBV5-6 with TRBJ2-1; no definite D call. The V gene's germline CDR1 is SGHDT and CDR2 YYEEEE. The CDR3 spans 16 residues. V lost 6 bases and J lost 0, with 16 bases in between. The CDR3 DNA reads TGTGCCAGCACCGATTACACCGGGCACTCCTACAATGAGCAGTTCTTC. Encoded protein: CASTDYTGHSYNEQFF.

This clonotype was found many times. The CDR3 region has the DNA TGTGCCAGCAGCTTAGATTCCTTTGGGACTGAAGCTTTCTTT. Protein sequence: CASSLDSFGTEAFF. The chain uses TRBV7-9 and TRBJ1-1; D not certain. Germline CDR1 is SEHNR and CDR2 is FQNEAQ (reference sequence). The CDR3 has 14 residues. V gave up 1 base and J gave up 5 bases, with 11 bases separating them.

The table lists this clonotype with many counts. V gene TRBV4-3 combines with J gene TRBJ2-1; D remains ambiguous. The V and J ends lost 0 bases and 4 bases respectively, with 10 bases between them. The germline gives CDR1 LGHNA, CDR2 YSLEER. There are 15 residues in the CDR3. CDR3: CASSQEGPWYNEQFF. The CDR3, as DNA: TGCGCCAGCAGCCAAGAAGGGCCGTGGTACAATGAGCAGTTCTTC.